This T cell receptor beta chain was documented in a study of OX40 agonist ivuxolimab in advanced cancers. Findings and caveats of the study: Mean expanded clone counts were higher in CD8+ than CD4+ T cells.

Germline values: CDR1 MNHNS, CDR2 SASEGT. Trimming left V 2 bases short and J 3 bases short, with 17 bases between. The CDR3 contains 18 residues. This clone turned up a few times. No antigen is known for it. Clones were read by immunoSEQ multiplex PCR, and TCRdb kept only the in-frame ones, dropping some. The sample records some 68,000 clones, roughly 84% being singletons. The chain uses TRBV6-1 and TRBJ2-6; TRBD1 is a possible D gene (6 bases). The sequence was obtained from an adult with an advanced solid tumor such as melanoma, head and neck, liver or kidney cancer. The sample was CD4+ or CD8+ T cells sorted from blood, taken in a trial of the OX40 agonist ivuxolimab. For the CDR3, the DNA is TGTGCCAGCAGTGAACCCCAGGGGTTGGGTTTTGGGGCCAACGTCCTGACTTTC. The encoded protein is CASSEPQGLGFGANVLTF.